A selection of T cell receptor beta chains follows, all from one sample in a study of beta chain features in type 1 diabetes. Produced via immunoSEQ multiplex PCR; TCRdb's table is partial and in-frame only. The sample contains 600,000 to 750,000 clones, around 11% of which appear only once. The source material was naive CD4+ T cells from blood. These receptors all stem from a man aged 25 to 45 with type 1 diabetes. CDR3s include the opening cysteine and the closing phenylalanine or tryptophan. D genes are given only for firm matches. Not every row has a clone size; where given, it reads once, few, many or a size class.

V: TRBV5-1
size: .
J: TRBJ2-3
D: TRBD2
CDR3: CASGPSGGSTDTQYF
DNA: TGCGCCAGCGGACCCAGCGGGGGTAGCACAGATACGCAGTATTTT

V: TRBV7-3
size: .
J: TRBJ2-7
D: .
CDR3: CASSLSRGLGDKSEQYF
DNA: TGTGCCAGCAGCTTAAGTCGGGGTCTCGGGGATAAGAGCGAGCAGTACTTC

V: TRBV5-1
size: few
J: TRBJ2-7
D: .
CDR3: CASSPSQRYEQYF
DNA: TGCGCCAGCAGCCCAAGTCAGCGCTACGAGCAGTACTTC

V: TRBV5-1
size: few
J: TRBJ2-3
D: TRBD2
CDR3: CASRPAGESTDTQYF
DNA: TGCGCCAGCAGACCAGCGGGGGAGAGCACAGATACGCAGTATTTT

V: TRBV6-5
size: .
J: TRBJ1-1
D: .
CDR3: CASSSDGMGTEAFF
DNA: TGTGCCAGCAGCTCGGATGGGATGGGGACTGAAGCTTTCTTT

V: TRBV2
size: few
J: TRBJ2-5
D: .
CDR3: CASNEARGYGETQYF
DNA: TGTGCCAGCAACGAGGCGCGTGGTTATGGTGAGACCCAGTACTTC

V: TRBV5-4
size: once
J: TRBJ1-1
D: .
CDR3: CASSLRPLEPEAFF
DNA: TGTGCCAGCAGCCTCAGACCCCTCGAGCCTGAAGCTTTCTTT

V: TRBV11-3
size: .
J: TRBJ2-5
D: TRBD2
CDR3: CASSLGAGGKETQYF
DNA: TGTGCCAGCAGCTTAGGAGCGGGGGGCAAAGAGACCCAGTACTTC

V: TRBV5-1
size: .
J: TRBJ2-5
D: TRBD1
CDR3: CASSSGTGEVETQYF
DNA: TGCGCCAGCAGCTCCGGGACAGGAGAGGTGGAGACCCAGTACTTC

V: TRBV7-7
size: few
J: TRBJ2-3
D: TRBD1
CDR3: CASSPGTGFRFSDTQYF
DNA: TGTGCTAGCAGCCCCGGGACAGGGTTCCGGTTTTCAGATACGCAGTATTTT

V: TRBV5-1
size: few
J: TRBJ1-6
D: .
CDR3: CASSSGDSPLHF
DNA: TGCGCCAGCAGTTCTGGGGATTCACCCCTCCACTTT

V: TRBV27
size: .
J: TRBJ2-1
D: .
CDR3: CASRRKGYNEQFF
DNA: TGTGCCAGCAGACGAAAAGGGTACAATGAGCAGTTCTTC

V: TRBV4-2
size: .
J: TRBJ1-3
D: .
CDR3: CASSLQERAGNTIYF
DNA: TGTGCCAGCAGCCTTCAAGAAAGGGCCGGAAACACCATATATTTT

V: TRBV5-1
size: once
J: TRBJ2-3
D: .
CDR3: CASSLTRQDTDTQYF
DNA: TGCGCCAGCAGCTTGACGAGACAGGACACAGATACGCAGTATTTT

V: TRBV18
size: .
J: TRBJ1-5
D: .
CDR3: CASSPPGEASNQPQHF
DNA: TGTGCCAGCTCACCACCGGGAGAAGCTAGCAATCAGCCCCAGCATTTT

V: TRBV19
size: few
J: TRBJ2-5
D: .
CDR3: CASSIGGSETQYF
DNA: TGTGCCAGTAGTATAGGGGGGTCGGAGACCCAGTACTTC